The clone carrying this TCR beta chain was recorded a few times. These data originate in a study of cytomegalovirus exposure and HLA in healthy donors. Looking at the study overall: Findings of an earlier analysis included around 100 million unique TCR beta sequences from some 190 million T cells.

Both 60 Vbeta primers and 13 Jbeta primers went into the PCR. Clones were sequenced by immunoSEQ multiplex PCR, and TCRdb holds only the in-frame ones, with some missing. The sample includes 170,000 or so clones, 77% of them seen just once. The CDR3 covers 14 residues. Trimming shortened V by 5 bases and J by 7 bases, and 17 bases separated the two germline ends. Per germline, CDR1 MNHEY and CDR2 SMNVEV (reference sequence). This receptor was taken from a woman aged 30 to 39 in good health and CMV-seropositive. The material sequenced was PBMCs. This chain joins TRBV27 and TRBJ1-2; TRBD1 is a possible D gene (5 bases). CDR3 sequence (DNA): TGTGCCAGCAGTGTAGACCCAGGGATCTCTGGCTACACCTTC. Translation gives CASSVDPGISGYTF.